The present T cell receptor (beta chain) was sequenced within a study of shared clonotypes between healthy human individuals. Sequencing used immunoSEQ multiplex PCR; TCRdb keeps in-frame clones, though not all of them. The data hold approximately 2.4 million clones, with almost 96% observed a single time. The V and J ends lost 2 bases and 6 bases, in that order; junction bases with no gene match: 10. The germline V gene encodes CDR1 ENHRY and CDR2 SYGVKD. The CDR3 sequence is 18 residues long. The sample consisted of naive CD4+ T cells sorted from blood. The subset denotes: CD45RA+ positively selected. The chain has TRBV10-3 and TRBJ2-3; 14 bases line up with TRBD2. This sequence originates from a man aged 18 to 30 in good health. For the CDR3, the DNA is TGTGCCATCAGTGAGCCGAGACTAGCGGGGGGGCAAAGGGATACGCAGTATTTT. It specifies CAISEPRLAGGQRDTQYF.